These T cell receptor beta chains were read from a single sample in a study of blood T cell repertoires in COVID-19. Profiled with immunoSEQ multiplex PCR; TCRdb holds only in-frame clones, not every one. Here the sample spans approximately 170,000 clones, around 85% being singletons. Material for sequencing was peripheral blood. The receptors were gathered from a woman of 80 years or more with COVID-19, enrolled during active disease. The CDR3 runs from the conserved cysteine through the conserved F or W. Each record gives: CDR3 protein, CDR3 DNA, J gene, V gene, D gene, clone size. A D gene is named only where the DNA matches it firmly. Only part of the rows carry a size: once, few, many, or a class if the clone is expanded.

cdr3_aa: CAISGTGLNSPLHF
cdr3_nt: TGTGCCATCAGTGGGACAGGGCTTAATTCACCCCTCCACTTT
j_call: TRBJ1-6
v_call: TRBV10-3
d_call: TRBD1
clone_size: .

cdr3_aa: CASSLDRVPYEQYF
cdr3_nt: TGTGCCAGCAGCTTGGACAGGGTACCCTACGAGCAGTACTTC
j_call: TRBJ2-7
v_call: TRBV11-2
d_call: TRBD1
clone_size: .

cdr3_aa: CATSDGGTGIVGYTF
cdr3_nt: TGTGCCACCAGTGACGGTGGGACAGGGATTGTTGGCTACACCTTC
j_call: TRBJ1-2
v_call: TRBV24-1
d_call: TRBD1
clone_size: .

cdr3_aa: CASSENGQGGETQYF
cdr3_nt: TGTGCCAGCAGTGAAAATGGGCAGGGGGGAGAGACCCAGTACTTC
j_call: TRBJ2-5
v_call: TRBV2
d_call: .
clone_size: .

cdr3_aa: CASSEGASGRAVNEQFF
cdr3_nt: TGTGCCAGCAGTGAAGGGGCTAGCGGGAGGGCGGTGAATGAGCAGTTCTTC
j_call: TRBJ2-1
v_call: TRBV6-1
d_call: TRBD2
clone_size: .

cdr3_aa: CASRTGGSKTQYF
cdr3_nt: TGTGCCAGCAGGACGGGGGGGAGTAAGACCCAGTACTTC
j_call: TRBJ2-5
v_call: TRBV11-2
d_call: TRBD2
clone_size: once

cdr3_aa: CASKSQGTNTEAFF
cdr3_nt: TGTGCCAGTAAGAGCCAGGGGACAAACACTGAAGCTTTCTTT
j_call: TRBJ1-1
v_call: TRBV19
d_call: .
clone_size: .

cdr3_aa: CSVDTNYGYTF
cdr3_nt: TGCAGTGTAGACACTAACTATGGCTACACCTTC
j_call: TRBJ1-2
v_call: TRBV20-1
d_call: .
clone_size: once

cdr3_aa: CSVGPLGGNNEQFF
cdr3_nt: TGCAGCGTGGGACCCCTAGGAGGGAACAATGAGCAGTTCTTC
j_call: TRBJ2-1
v_call: TRBV29-1
d_call: .
clone_size: .

cdr3_aa: CASSLARNNSPLHF
cdr3_nt: TGCGCCAGCAGCTTGGCCAGGAATAATTCACCCCTCCACTTT
j_call: TRBJ1-6
v_call: TRBV5-1
d_call: .
clone_size: .

cdr3_aa: CASSPGTGEGAVHF
cdr3_nt: TGTGCCAGCAGCCCGGGGACAGGTGAGGGGGCAGTCCACTTT
j_call: TRBJ1-6
v_call: TRBV3-1/TRBV3-2
d_call: TRBD1
clone_size: .

cdr3_aa: CSAGHGLFGEQYF
cdr3_nt: TGCAGCGCGGGACATGGTCTTTTCGGGGAGCAGTACTTC
j_call: TRBJ2-7
v_call: TRBV29-1
d_call: .
clone_size: few

cdr3_aa: CASSLRGLAADTQYF
cdr3_nt: TGTGCCAGCAGCTTAAGGGGACTAGCCGCGGATACGCAGTATTTT
j_call: TRBJ2-3
v_call: TRBV7-3
d_call: TRBD2
clone_size: .

cdr3_aa: CASSLRFNRDVNGELFF
cdr3_nt: TGCGCCAGCAGCTTGCGTTTTAACAGGGATGTGAACGGGGAGCTGTTTTTT
j_call: TRBJ2-2
v_call: TRBV5-1
d_call: .
clone_size: once

cdr3_aa: CASSSAGTGNSPLHF
cdr3_nt: TGTGCCAGCAGCTCCGCCGGGACAGGGAATTCACCCCTCCACTTT
j_call: TRBJ1-6
v_call: TRBV13
d_call: TRBD1
clone_size: many

cdr3_aa: CASSYSSGTGNEQYF
cdr3_nt: TGTGCCAGCAGTTACTCGTCCGGGACAGGGAACGAGCAGTACTTC
j_call: TRBJ2-7
v_call: TRBV3-1/TRBV3-2
d_call: TRBD1
clone_size: .

cdr3_aa: CASSQSGPRNIQYF
cdr3_nt: TGTGCCAGCAGCCAATCGGGTCCGCGGAACATTCAGTACTTC
j_call: TRBJ2-4
v_call: TRBV14
d_call: .
clone_size: .

cdr3_aa: CASSDSRGGTQYF
cdr3_nt: TGTGCCAGCAGTGACTCGAGAGGGGGTACGCAGTATTTT
j_call: TRBJ2-3
v_call: TRBV6-4
d_call: .
clone_size: .

cdr3_aa: CASSPQGLIQPQHF
cdr3_nt: TGTGCCAGCTCACCTCAGGGATTAATTCAGCCCCAGCATTTT
j_call: TRBJ1-5
v_call: TRBV18
d_call: .
clone_size: .

cdr3_aa: CASSPLDWVNEKLFF
cdr3_nt: TGTGCCAGCAGTCCCCTGGACTGGGTGAATGAAAAACTGTTTTTT
j_call: TRBJ1-4
v_call: TRBV27
d_call: .
clone_size: .

cdr3_aa: CASSFGGTSGTYEQYF
cdr3_nt: TGCGCCAGCAGCTTTGGGGGGACTAGCGGAACCTACGAGCAGTACTTC
j_call: TRBJ2-7
v_call: TRBV5-1
d_call: TRBD2
clone_size: .

cdr3_aa: CASSFVSGNAEAFF
cdr3_nt: TGTGCCAGCAGCTTTGTTTCGGGAAACGCTGAAGCTTTCTTT
j_call: TRBJ1-1
v_call: TRBV5-4
d_call: .
clone_size: .

cdr3_aa: CASSRDTPIWGNQPQHF
cdr3_nt: TGTGCCAGCAGCAGGGACACCCCTATATGGGGCAATCAGCCCCAGCATTTT
j_call: TRBJ1-5
v_call: TRBV27
d_call: .
clone_size: .

cdr3_aa: CASSLGFAGENNEQFF
cdr3_nt: TGTGCCAGCAGTTTAGGGTTCGCAGGGGAGAACAATGAGCAGTTCTTC
j_call: TRBJ2-1
v_call: TRBV28
d_call: .
clone_size: .

cdr3_aa: CASKDRHGYTF
cdr3_nt: TGTGCCAGTAAGGACAGGCATGGCTACACCTTC
j_call: TRBJ1-2
v_call: TRBV19
d_call: TRBD1
clone_size: .

cdr3_aa: CASSLAGTGFSSPLHF
cdr3_nt: TGTGCCAGCAGCTTAGCGGGGACAGGCTTCTCGTCACCCCTCCACTTT
j_call: TRBJ1-6
v_call: TRBV11-1
d_call: TRBD1
clone_size: .

cdr3_aa: CASSIDRGRYPQPQHF
cdr3_nt: TGTGCCAGTAGTATAGATCGAGGGCGGTATCCTCAGCCCCAGCATTTT
j_call: TRBJ1-5
v_call: TRBV19
d_call: .
clone_size: .

cdr3_aa: CASSLEGGRLSDTQYF
cdr3_nt: TGTGCCAGCAGCTTAGAAGGTGGCAGGTTGTCAGATACGCAGTATTTT
j_call: TRBJ2-3
v_call: TRBV13
d_call: .
clone_size: .

cdr3_aa: CASSPRPRGGYGYTF
cdr3_nt: TGCGCCAGCAGCCCAAGACCCAGGGGCGGCTATGGCTACACCTTC
j_call: TRBJ1-2
v_call: TRBV5-1
d_call: .
clone_size: .

cdr3_aa: CASSQGSSYNEQFF
cdr3_nt: TGTGCCAGCTCCCAGGGAAGCTCCTACAATGAGCAGTTCTTC
j_call: TRBJ2-1
v_call: TRBV18
d_call: .
clone_size: .

cdr3_aa: CASSFSGGGGQPQHF
cdr3_nt: TGCGCCAGCAGCTTTTCAGGGGGCGGAGGGCAGCCCCAGCATTTT
j_call: TRBJ1-5
v_call: TRBV5-1
d_call: TRBD1
clone_size: once

cdr3_aa: CASSQQGGGNQPQHF
cdr3_nt: TGTGCCAGCTCTCAACAAGGGGGAGGCAATCAGCCCCAGCATTTT
j_call: TRBJ1-5
v_call: TRBV18
d_call: .
clone_size: .

cdr3_aa: CASSVDLEYNEKLFF
cdr3_nt: TGTGCCAGCAGCGTGGACCTCGAGTATAATGAAAAACTGTTTTTT
j_call: TRBJ1-4
v_call: TRBV5-5
d_call: .
clone_size: .

cdr3_aa: CASKLGLGGYGYTF
cdr3_nt: TGTGCCAGCAAACTCGGCCTCGGGGGCTATGGCTACACCTTC
j_call: TRBJ1-2
v_call: TRBV6-6
d_call: .
clone_size: .

cdr3_aa: CASSLDPRNTEAFF
cdr3_nt: TGTGCCAGCAGCTTAGATCCCAGGAACACTGAAGCTTTCTTT
j_call: TRBJ1-1
v_call: TRBV13
d_call: .
clone_size: once

cdr3_aa: CARSLGGRLCSYSNQPQHF
cdr3_nt: TGTGCCAGAAGCTTAGGCGGGAGGTTATGCTCTTATAGCAATCAGCCCCAGCATTTT
j_call: TRBJ1-5
v_call: TRBV7-5
d_call: .
clone_size: once

cdr3_aa: CASSQGASGSTDTQYF
cdr3_nt: TGTGCCAGCAGCCAAGGAGCTAGCGGGAGCACAGATACGCAGTATTTT
j_call: TRBJ2-3
v_call: TRBV7-3
d_call: TRBD2
clone_size: .

cdr3_aa: CASSQGLAGGDGELFF
cdr3_nt: TGTGCCAGCAGCCAAGGACTAGCGGGGGGGGACGGGGAGCTGTTTTTT
j_call: TRBJ2-2
v_call: TRBV4-2
d_call: TRBD2
clone_size: .

cdr3_aa: CASSSTGDNEQFF
cdr3_nt: TGTGCCAGCAGCTCCACAGGGGACAATGAGCAGTTCTTC
j_call: TRBJ2-1
v_call: TRBV3-1/TRBV3-2
d_call: TRBD1
clone_size: .

cdr3_aa: CASSIGTSGVSEQFF
cdr3_nt: TGTGCCAGTAGTATAGGGACTAGCGGGGTCAGTGAGCAGTTCTTC
j_call: TRBJ2-1
v_call: TRBV19
d_call: TRBD2
clone_size: .

cdr3_aa: CASSLAVKGSHEQFF
cdr3_nt: TGTGCCAGCAGCTTGGCTGTAAAGGGGTCCCATGAGCAGTTCTTC
j_call: TRBJ2-1
v_call: TRBV5-5
d_call: .
clone_size: .

cdr3_aa: CASSTGQGVRGIGELFF
cdr3_nt: TGTGCCAGCAGCACGGGACAGGGGGTCCGTGGGATCGGGGAGCTGTTTTTT
j_call: TRBJ2-2
v_call: TRBV27
d_call: TRBD1
clone_size: once

cdr3_aa: CASRTDRAEQYF
cdr3_nt: TGTGCCAGCAGAACGGACAGGGCCGAGCAGTACTTC
j_call: TRBJ2-7
v_call: TRBV6-4
d_call: TRBD1
clone_size: few

cdr3_aa: CASSQTGSDGYTF
cdr3_nt: TGTGCCAGCAGCCAGACAGGTTCTGATGGCTACACCTTC
j_call: TRBJ1-2
v_call: TRBV3-1/TRBV3-2
d_call: .
clone_size: .

cdr3_aa: CASRVPLGGTFGYTF
cdr3_nt: TGTGCCAGCAGGGTTCCATTAGGAGGGACCTTTGGCTACACCTTC
j_call: TRBJ1-2
v_call: TRBV28
d_call: .
clone_size: .

cdr3_aa: CASSLNSEGTEAFF
cdr3_nt: TGTGCCAGCAGCTTAAACAGTGAGGGCACTGAAGCTTTCTTT
j_call: TRBJ1-1
v_call: TRBV7-8
d_call: .
clone_size: few

cdr3_aa: CASSFRTGGSSYEQYF
cdr3_nt: TGCGCCAGCAGCTTTAGGACGGGCGGGAGCTCCTACGAGCAGTACTTC
j_call: TRBJ2-7
v_call: TRBV5-1
d_call: TRBD2
clone_size: .

cdr3_aa: CASSTNRGRVDTQYF
cdr3_nt: TGCGCCAGCAGCACAAACAGGGGGCGCGTAGATACGCAGTATTTT
j_call: TRBJ2-3
v_call: TRBV5-1
d_call: TRBD1
clone_size: .

cdr3_aa: CASRPRHTSGNTIYF
cdr3_nt: TGTGCCAGCAGACCCAGGCACACTTCTGGAAACACCATATATTTT
j_call: TRBJ1-3
v_call: TRBV6-5
d_call: .
clone_size: .

cdr3_aa: CASRNILRAGDTQYF
cdr3_nt: TGCGCCAGCAGGAATATACTGAGGGCGGGAGATACGCAGTATTTT
j_call: TRBJ2-3
v_call: TRBV10-2
d_call: .
clone_size: .